These 32 T cell receptor beta chains came from one sample sequenced in a study of T cells after posttransplantation cyclophosphamide. Generated by immunoSEQ multiplex PCR, the TCRdb table keeps only in-frame clones and is missing some. The sample shows 20,000 or so clones, roughly 87% of them seen only once. A marrow graft followed busulfan-fludarabine conditioning, with cyclophosphamide on days +3 and +4. The sample in question was PBMCs, obtained after allogeneic stem cell transplant with posttransplant cyclophosphamide. The receptors stem from a female patient aged 40-49 years who received an allogeneic stem cell transplant from a related donor, was CMV-positive, and had no GVHD. Some T cells may arise from the graft donor.

The chain combines TRBV27 with TRBJ1-5, with 7 bases matching TRBD1. The V segment lost 6 bases and the J segment 5 bases; nucleotides outside the gene matches: 7. This CDR3 is 14 amino acids long. The germline V gene encodes CDR1 MNHEY and CDR2 SMNVEV (reference sequence). The CDR3 spells CASSSDREYQPQHF. CDR3 in DNA: TGTGCCAGCAGCTCTGACAGGGAGTATCAGCCCCAGCATTTT.

This clone was recorded once. This chain links TRBV14 with TRBJ2-3, with 9 bases fitting TRBD2. The germline V gene encodes CDR1 SGHDN and CDR2 FVKESK. There are 16 residues in the CDR3. The V and J ends lost 1 base and 4 bases, in that order; junction bases with no gene match: 6. The CDR3 sequence is CASSQVGGRVADTQYF. The CDR3 DNA is TGTGCCAGCAGCCAAGTAGGCGGGAGGGTAGCAGATACGCAGTATTTT.

The chain recombines TRBV7-3 with TRBJ2-1, with 7 nucleotides matching TRBD1. This CDR3 has 15 residues. Trimming cost V 2 bases and J 4 bases; bases outside gene matches: 5. The germline V gene has CDR1 SGHTA and CDR2 FQGTGA. CDR3 in DNA: TGTGCCAGCAGCTTAGAACAGGGGCCGTACAATGAGCAGTTCTTC. It codes for CASSLEQGPYNEQFF. Filled out from reference TRBV7-3 and TRBJ2-1, the complete variable domain reads GAGVSQTPSNKVTEKGKYVELRCDPISGHTALYWYRQSLGQGPEFLIYFQGTGAADDSGLPNDRFFAVRPEGSVSTLKIQRTERGDSAVYLCASSLEQGPYNEQFFGPGTRLTVL.

J is TRBJ2-7 and V is TRBV10-3, with 11 bases that match TRBD1. With 2 bases clipped from V and 4 bases from J, the junction kept 4 bases outside the gene matches. The CDR3 is 15 amino acids. Germline V gene lookup returns CDR1 ENHRY and CDR2 SYGVKD. In DNA, the CDR3 is TGTGCCATCAGTGAGGGGGGACAGGGGGAGTACGAGCAGTACTTC. It is translated as CAISEGGQGEYEQYF.

CDR3: CASSPNSRDTQYF. DNA for the CDR3: TGTGCCAGCAGCCCAAACTCAAGAGATACGCAGTATTTT. This chain connects TRBV7-3 to TRBJ2-3; no clear D gene. The V end lost 5 bases, the J end lost 5 bases, and 11 bases lay between the germline ends. CDR1 SGHTA and CDR2 FQGTGA come from the germline V gene. CDR3 size: 13 residues.

This clone was recorded only once. The V and J genes are TRBV4-2 and TRBJ2-7; TRBD2 might be the D (5 bases). CDR3 length equals 15 residues. The germline V gene encodes CDR1 LGHNA and CDR2 YNFKEQ. Trimming shortened V by 3 bases and J by 2 bases, and 14 bases separated the two germline ends. The CDR3 loop reads CASSQLEAPTYEQYF. CDR3 DNA: TGTGCCAGCAGCCAGCTGGAGGCACCCACCTACGAGCAGTACTTC.

This clone came up a few times. The V call is TRBV7-6, the J call TRBJ2-2; a possible D gene is TRBD1 (6 bases). The CDR3 sequence is 14 residues long. The V end lost 2 bases, the J end lost 6 bases, and 10 bases lay between the germline ends. Germline CDR1 and CDR2: SGHVS and FNYEAQ. CDR3 coding DNA: TGTGCCAGCAGCTTAAACAGGGCCGCCGGGGAGCTGTTTTTT. This encodes CASSLNRAAGELFF.

The chain employs TRBV4-3 and TRBJ2-7; TRBD2 matches at 9 bases. Looked up from germline, CDR1 is LGHNA and CDR2 is YSLEER. The CDR3 has 15 amino acids. The V gene end was trimmed by 2 bases and the J gene end by 3 bases; junction bases not matched to a gene: 5. The DNA of the CDR3 is TGCGCCAGCAGCCAACTATCAGCGGGAGGCTACGAGCAGTACTTC. It is translated as CASSQLSAGGYEQYF.

The V and J genes are TRBV5-1 and TRBJ2-2, with 9 bases fitting TRBD2. Germline V gives CDR1 SGHRS, CDR2 YFSETQ. Trimming took 4 bases from V and 6 from J; bases not matched to a gene: 13. This CDR3 spans 17 amino acids. CDR3 in amino acids: CASSAEGGRAPPGELFF. CDR3 DNA sequence: TGCGCCAGCAGCGCGGAGGGCGGGAGGGCCCCCCCCGGGGAGCTGTTTTTT.

The V and J genes are TRBV5-8 and TRBJ2-3; possibly TRBD1 for D (6 bases). CDR1 is SGHTS and CDR2 is YDEGEE in the germline V gene. The CDR3 length is 14 residues. Trimming took 5 bases from V and 4 from J, leaving 14 bases between them. The chain's CDR3 is CASRKRQDPDTQYF. Written as DNA, the CDR3 is TGTGCCAGCAGAAAACGACAGGACCCAGATACGCAGTATTTT. Variable domain in full (rest from reference TRBV5-8 and TRBJ2-3): EAGVTQSPTHLIKTRGQQATLRCSPISGHTSVYWYQQALGLGLQFLLWYDEGEERNRGNFPPRFSGRQFPNYSSELNVNALELEDSALYLCASRKRQDPDTQYFGPGTRLTVL.

The rearrangement links TRBV5-1 to TRBJ2-3; 8 bases align to TRBD1. Per the germline V gene, CDR1 is SGHRS and CDR2 is YFSETQ. This CDR3 contains 14 residues. V lost 4 bases to trimming and J lost 6 bases; unmatched junction nucleotides: 7. The CDR3 region is CASSPDRDKDTQYF. DNA of the CDR3: TGCGCCAGCAGCCCGGACAGGGACAAGGATACGCAGTATTTT.

This clone has more than one count but fewer than ten. The chain uses TRBV4-3 and TRBJ1-3, with 8 bases aligning to TRBD1. CDR3 length: 17 amino acids. The J segment lost 2 bases and the V segment lost 0 bases, leaving 6 bases of the junction unmatched. The germline V gene has CDR1 LGHNA and CDR2 YSLEER. DNA of the CDR3: TGCGCCAGCAGCCAAGATACCCTACAGGGGGCTGGAAACACCATATATTTT. Protein: CASSQDTLQGAGNTIYF.

This sequence joins TRBV4-3 and TRBJ2-2, with 8 bases that match TRBD1. CDR3 length: 17 amino acids. CDR1 is LGHNA, CDR2 YSLEER, per germline. J gave up 0 bases and V 4 bases, and 7 bases lay outside the gene matches. The CDR3 sequence: CASSLAGQGANTGELFF. The CDR3 DNA reads as TGCGCCAGCAGCCTAGCCGGACAGGGCGCGAACACCGGGGAGCTGTTTTTT.

The chain is built from TRBV28 and TRBJ2-3, with D possibly TRBD2 on 6 matching bases. V was cut by 3 bases and J by 4 bases, with 17 bases left in between. The V gene's germline CDR1 is MDHEN and CDR2 SYDVKM. The CDR3 is 16 residues long. In DNA form, the CDR3 reads TGTGCCAGCAGTTTTACTGTAGCGGAGAACTCAGATACGCAGTATTTT. As protein: CASSFTVAENSDTQYF.

The gene calls are TRBV28 and TRBJ2-7; D not resolved. The germline CDR1 and CDR2 sequences are MDHEN and SYDVKM. Trimming shortened V by 6 bases and J by 6 bases, and 6 bases separated the two germline ends. The CDR3 length is 10 residues. The CDR3: CASSSGEQYF. The CDR3 region has the DNA TGTGCCAGCAGCTCGGGCGAGCAGTACTTC.

This clone was seen once. V and J are TRBV28 and TRBJ2-2; TRBD1 matches at 9 bases. From germline, CDR1 is MDHEN and CDR2 SYDVKM. The CDR3 sequence is 15 residues long. Trimming at V came to 5 bases and at J to 5 bases, leaving 6 bases not matched to a gene. CDR3 in amino acids: CASSTGQGDTGELFF. CDR3 coding DNA: TGTGCCAGCAGTACGGGACAGGGAGATACCGGGGAGCTGTTTTTT.

The chain combines TRBV28 with TRBJ2-2; 8 bases are shared with TRBD2. The CDR3 spans 14 residues. CDR1 is MDHEN, CDR2 SYDVKM, per germline. V shed 3 bases and J 4 bases; nucleotides not matched to a gene: 1. CDR3 nucleotides: TGTGCCAGCAGTTTTAGCGGGGTCACCGGGGAGCTGTTTTTT. It translates to CASSFSGVTGELFF.

This chain connects TRBV7-9 to TRBJ2-7; 11 bases align to TRBD2. V shed 6 bases, J shed 5 bases, and the junction held 6 bases outside the gene matches. The length of the CDR3 is 14 residues. Per the germline V gene, CDR1 is SEHNR and CDR2 is FQNEAQ (reference sequence). This CDR3 is CASRKTSGSDEQYF. The CDR3 nucleotides read TGTGCCAGCAGAAAAACTAGCGGGAGCGACGAGCAGTACTTC.

The chain combines TRBV28 with TRBJ2-1; 11 bases line up with TRBD2. The CDR3 covers 16 residues. J gave up 3 bases and V 4 bases, and 5 bases lay outside the gene matches. CDR1 and CDR2 from the germline V gene are MDHEN and SYDVKM. The CDR3 is CASSSPGTSGYNEQFF. The CDR3, as DNA: TGTGCCAGCAGTTCTCCCGGGACTAGCGGCTACAATGAGCAGTTCTTC.

The chain uses TRBV19 and TRBJ2-1, with 11 bases that match TRBD2. Germline-derived CDR1 and CDR2 are LNHDA and SQIVND (reference sequence). V lost 6 bases and J lost 0; bases outside the gene matches: 7. This CDR3 has 17 residues. CDR3: CASRGTSGDRSYNEQFF. In nucleotides, the CDR3 is TGTGCCAGTAGAGGGACTAGCGGAGATCGCTCCTACAATGAGCAGTTCTTC.

The V and J genes are TRBV7-8 and TRBJ1-2, with D unclear. Germline CDR1 reads SGHVS; CDR2 reads FQNEAQ. The V gene lost 0 bases and the J gene lost 7 bases, with 12 bases spanning the gap. The length of the CDR3 is 14 residues. The CDR3 loop reads CASSLARGGSGYTF. As DNA, the CDR3 is TGTGCCAGCAGCTTAGCGCGGGGAGGCAGTGGCTACACCTTC. Full variable domain (missing parts from reference TRBV7-8 and TRBJ1-2): GAGVSQSPRYKVAKRGQDVALRCDPISGHVSLFWYQQALGQGPEFLTYFQNEAQLDKSGLPSDRFFAERPEGSVSTLKIQRTQQEDSAVYLCASSLARGGSGYTFGSGTRLTVV.

The V gene is TRBV7-9, the J gene TRBJ1-1, with 8 bases that match TRBD1. CDR1 and CDR2 (germline): SEHNR, FQNEAQ (reference sequence). V lost 5 bases, J lost 5 bases, and 7 bases stayed unmatched. The CDR3 length is 14 residues. The chain's CDR3 is CASSQDRGGTEAFF. DNA for the CDR3: TGTGCCAGCAGCCAAGACAGGGGAGGGACTGAAGCTTTCTTT. The full variable domain, completed using reference TRBV7-9 and TRBJ1-1, is DTGVSQNPRHKITKRGQNVTFRCDPISEHNRLYWYRQTLGQGPEFLTYFQNEAQLEKSRLLSDRFSAERPKGSFSTLEIQRTEQGDSAMYLCASSQDRGGTEAFFGQGTRLTVV.

V and J are TRBV4-2 and TRBJ1-2; tentatively, D is TRBD1 (5 bases). Between the trimmed V and J ends, which lost 2 bases and 0 bases, there was a span of 13 bases. The CDR3 consists of 16 residues. Germline V CDR1 and CDR2: LGHNA, YNFKEQ. This CDR3 reads CASSQPDSFSNYGYTF. CDR3 coding DNA: TGTGCCAGCAGCCAACCCGACAGTTTTTCTAACTATGGCTACACCTTC.

The CDR3 DNA reads TGTGCCAGCAGCTTGGTCAGTGGGACAGGGTCCTACGAGCAGTACTTC. The encoded protein is CASSLVSGTGSYEQYF. The chain is built from TRBV5-4 and TRBJ2-7; 9 bases match TRBD1. Trimming at V came to 0 bases and at J to 1 base, leaving 5 bases not matched to a gene. The CDR3 is 16 amino acids. CDR1 and CDR2 (germline): SGHNT, YYREEE (reference sequence).

This sequence joins TRBV19 and TRBJ2-2, with a weak D call TRBD1 (5 bases). Germline V CDR1 and CDR2: LNHDA, SQIVND (reference sequence). The CDR3 spans 13 residues. The ends were cut back, 10 bases at V and 5 bases at J, with 14 bases in the middle. The CDR3 protein is CATYKGNTGELFF. The CDR3 DNA follows: TGTGCCACCTATAAGGGGAATACCGGGGAGCTGTTTTTT.

The gene calls are TRBV7-9 and TRBJ2-3, with TRBD1 matching 9 bases. CDR1 and CDR2 from the germline V gene are SEHNR and FQNEAQ (reference sequence). J was trimmed by 0 bases and V by 5 bases; bases with no gene match: 3. The CDR3 spans 15 residues. Here the CDR3 DNA reads TGTGCCAGCAGCGGGACAGGGATGAGCACAGATACGCAGTATTTT. The encoded protein is CASSGTGMSTDTQYF. Based on the CDR3 plus reference TRBV7-9 and TRBJ2-3, the full variable domain is DTGVSQNPRHKITKRGQNVTFRCDPISEHNRLYWYRQTLGQGPEFLTYFQNEAQLEKSRLLSDRFSAERPKGSFSTLEIQRTEQGDSAMYLCASSGTGMSTDTQYFGPGTRLTVL.

The chain combines TRBV28 with TRBJ1-1; 8 bases map to TRBD1. The CDR3 is made up of 14 amino acids. J lost 6 bases, V lost 1 base, and 4 bases had no gene match. Germline V gene data show CDR1 as MDHEN and CDR2 as SYDVKM. CDR3 bases: TGTGCCAGCAGTTTATCACAGGGGGATCCTGAAGCTTTCTTT. Amino acid sequence: CASSLSQGDPEAFF. The whole variable domain, remainder taken from reference TRBV28 and TRBJ1-1, is DVKVTQSSRYLVKRTGEKVFLECVQDMDHENMFWYRQDPGLGLRLIYFSYDVKMKEKGDIPEGYSVSREKKERFSLILESASTNQTSMYLCASSLSQGDPEAFFGQGTRLTVV.

This chain joins TRBV18 and TRBJ2-1, with 8 bases matching TRBD2. Trimming at V came to 1 base and at J to 2 bases, leaving 7 bases not matched to a gene. This CDR3 has 17 amino acids. Germline CDR1 and CDR2: KGHSH and LQKENI. CDR3 DNA: TGTGCCAGCTCACCACTTCCCAGCGGGAGTCCCTACAATGAGCAGTTCTTC. It is translated as CASSPLPSGSPYNEQFF.

The CDR3 protein is CASSYGGGANSPLHF. Written as DNA, the CDR3 is TGTGCCAGCAGTTACGGGGGGGGCGCGAATTCACCCCTCCACTTT. The chain couples TRBV6-5 to TRBJ1-6, with D perhaps matching TRBD1 (6 bases). V lost 2 bases and J 7 bases, leaving 12 bases between the germline ends. The CDR3 is made up of 15 amino acids. Germline V gene lookup returns CDR1 MNHEY and CDR2 SVGAGI.

The V gene is TRBV7-8, the J gene TRBJ1-1, with TRBD1 identical over 9 bases. From germline, CDR1 is SGHVS and CDR2 FQNEAQ. J lost 1 base, V lost 5 bases, and 5 bases had no gene match. The CDR3 covers 15 residues. CDR3 protein: CASSQQTGGNTEAFF. The CDR3 DNA reads as TGTGCCAGCAGCCAACAGACAGGGGGGAACACTGAAGCTTTCTTT.

In this sample, this clone turned up a few times. This rearrangement joins TRBV28 to TRBJ1-3, with D unclear. The CDR3 contains 15 residues. The V end lost 2 bases, the J end lost 2 bases, and 10 bases lay between the germline ends. Germline lookup yields CDR1 MDHEN and CDR2 SYDVKM. CDR3 DNA sequence: TGTGCCAGCAGTTTAATGGGAGTTGCTGGAAACACCATATATTTT. This translates into CASSLMGVAGNTIYF.

V usage is TRBV9 and J usage is TRBJ1-5; 9 positions match TRBD1. This CDR3 spans 23 amino acids. The germline CDR1 and CDR2 sequences are SGDLS and YYNGEE. The V and J ends lost 3 bases and 5 bases, in that order; junction bases with no gene match: 30. CDR3 sequence: CASSERRPPGQGSGSLGDQPQHF. The CDR3 DNA sequence: TGTGCCAGCAGCGAACGTAGACCCCCGGGACAGGGATCGGGGAGTTTGGGGGATCAGCCCCAGCATTTT.